This TCR beta chain was recovered during a study of cytomegalovirus exposure and HLA in healthy donors. Study-wide results and limits: Later, TCR association rates were found to vary by HLA locus, highest for DRB1 and lowest for HLA-C.

With respect to this clone: Its cognate antigen is unknown.

PCR primers comprised 60 Vbeta and 13 Jbeta primers. Clones were sequenced by immunoSEQ multiplex PCR, and TCRdb holds only the in-frame ones, with some missing. The profile shows some 150,000 clones, about four fifths of them singletons. Germline V CDR1 and CDR2: LNHDA, SQIVND (reference sequence). This CDR3 spans 14 amino acids. The chain uses TRBV19 and TRBJ2-5, with TRBD1 identical over 11 bases. The J call could be wrong; TRBJ2-7 is a better fit for the DNA end. Material: PBMCs. This receptor was obtained from a man aged 18 to 30 in good health and CMV-seronegative. The CDR3 DNA sequence: TGTGCCAGTAGTATCGGGACAGGGGGCTACGAGCAGTACTTC. It is translated as CASSIGTGGYEQYF.